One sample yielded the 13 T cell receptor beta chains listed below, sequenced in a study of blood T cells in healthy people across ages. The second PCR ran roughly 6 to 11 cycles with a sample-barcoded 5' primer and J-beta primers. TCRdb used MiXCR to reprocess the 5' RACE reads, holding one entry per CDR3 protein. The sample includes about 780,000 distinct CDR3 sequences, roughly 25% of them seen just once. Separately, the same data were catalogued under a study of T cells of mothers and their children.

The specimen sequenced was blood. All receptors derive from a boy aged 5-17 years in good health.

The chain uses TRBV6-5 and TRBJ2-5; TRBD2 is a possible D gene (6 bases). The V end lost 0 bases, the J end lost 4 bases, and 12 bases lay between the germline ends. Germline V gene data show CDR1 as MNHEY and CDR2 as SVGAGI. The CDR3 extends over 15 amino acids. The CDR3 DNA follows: TGTGCCAGCAGTTACTCGGGAGCCGGGGGAGAGACCCAGTACTTC. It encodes CASSYSGAGGETQYF.

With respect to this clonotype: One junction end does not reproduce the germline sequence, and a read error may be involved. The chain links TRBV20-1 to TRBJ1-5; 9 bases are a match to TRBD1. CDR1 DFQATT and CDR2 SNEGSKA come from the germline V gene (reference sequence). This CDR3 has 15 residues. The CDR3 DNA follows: TGCAATGCTAGAGCAGGGGACAGGGCGGGTCAGCCCCAGCATTTT. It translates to CNARAGDRAGQPQHF.

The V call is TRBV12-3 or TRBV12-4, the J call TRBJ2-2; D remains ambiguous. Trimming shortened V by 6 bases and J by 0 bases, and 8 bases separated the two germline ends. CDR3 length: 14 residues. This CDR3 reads CASSPEANTGELFF. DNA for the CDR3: TGTGCCAGCAGCCCCGAAGCGAACACCGGGGAGCTGTTTTTT.

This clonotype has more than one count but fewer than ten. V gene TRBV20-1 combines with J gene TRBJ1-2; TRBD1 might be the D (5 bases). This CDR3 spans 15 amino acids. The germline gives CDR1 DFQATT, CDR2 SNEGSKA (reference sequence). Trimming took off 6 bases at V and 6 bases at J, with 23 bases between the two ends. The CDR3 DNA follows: TGCAGTGCCACTCTCGACGGTCAAGTGGGGGATGGCTACACCTTC. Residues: CSATLDGQVGDGYTF.

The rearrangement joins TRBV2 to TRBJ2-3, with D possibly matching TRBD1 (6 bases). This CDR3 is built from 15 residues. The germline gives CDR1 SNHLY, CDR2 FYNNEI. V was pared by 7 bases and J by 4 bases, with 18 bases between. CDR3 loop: CASTFNTGMADTQYF. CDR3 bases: TGTGCCAGCACATTCAATACAGGGATGGCAGATACGCAGTATTTT.

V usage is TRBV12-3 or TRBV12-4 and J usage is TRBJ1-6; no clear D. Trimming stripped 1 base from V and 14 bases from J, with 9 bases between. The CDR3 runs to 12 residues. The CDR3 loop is CASSLGPRALHF. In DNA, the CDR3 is TGTGCCAGCAGTTTAGGCCCTCGAGCCCTCCACTTT.

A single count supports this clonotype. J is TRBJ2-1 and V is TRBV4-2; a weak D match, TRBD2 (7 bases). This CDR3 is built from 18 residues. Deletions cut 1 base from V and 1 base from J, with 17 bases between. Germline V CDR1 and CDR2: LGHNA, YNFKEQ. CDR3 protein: CASSQGDRGGPSYNEQFF. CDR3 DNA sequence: TGTGCCAGCAGCCAAGGAGATAGGGGGGGGCCTTCCTACAATGAGCAGTTCTTC.

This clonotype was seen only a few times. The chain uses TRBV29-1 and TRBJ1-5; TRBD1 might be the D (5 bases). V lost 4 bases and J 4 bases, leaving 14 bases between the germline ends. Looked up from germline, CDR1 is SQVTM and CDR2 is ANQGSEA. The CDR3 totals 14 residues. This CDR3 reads CSVARDGLNQPQHF. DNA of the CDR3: TGCAGCGTTGCCCGGGACGGACTAAATCAGCCCCAGCATTTT.

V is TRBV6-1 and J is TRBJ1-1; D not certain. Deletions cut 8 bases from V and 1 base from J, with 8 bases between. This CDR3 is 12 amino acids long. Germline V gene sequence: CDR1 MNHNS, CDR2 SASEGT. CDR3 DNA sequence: TGTGCCAGCGGTCACCGGAACACTGAAGCTTTCTTT. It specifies CASGHRNTEAFF.

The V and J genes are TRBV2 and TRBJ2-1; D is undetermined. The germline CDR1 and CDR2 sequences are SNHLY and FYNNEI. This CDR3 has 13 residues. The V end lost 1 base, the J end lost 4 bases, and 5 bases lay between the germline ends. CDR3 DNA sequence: TGTGCCAGCAGTGAAGTTATATACAATGAGCAGTTCTTC. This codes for CASSEVIYNEQFF.

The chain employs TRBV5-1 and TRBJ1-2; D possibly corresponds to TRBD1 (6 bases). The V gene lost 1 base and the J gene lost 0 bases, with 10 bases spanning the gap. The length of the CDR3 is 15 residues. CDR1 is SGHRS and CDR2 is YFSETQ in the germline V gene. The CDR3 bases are TGCGCCAGCAGCTTGCGACAGGCTGCTAACTATGGCTACACCTTC. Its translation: CASSLRQAANYGYTF.

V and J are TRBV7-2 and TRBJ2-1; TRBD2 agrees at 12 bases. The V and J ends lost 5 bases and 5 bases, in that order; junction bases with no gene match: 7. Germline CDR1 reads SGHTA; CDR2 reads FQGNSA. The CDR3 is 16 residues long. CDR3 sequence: CASSTGLAGMNNEQFF. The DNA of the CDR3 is TGTGCCAGCAGCACGGGACTAGCGGGCATGAACAATGAGCAGTTCTTC.

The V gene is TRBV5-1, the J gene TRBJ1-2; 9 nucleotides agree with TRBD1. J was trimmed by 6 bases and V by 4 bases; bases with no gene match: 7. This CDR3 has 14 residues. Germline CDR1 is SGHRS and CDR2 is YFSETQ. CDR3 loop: CASSLTGGADGYTF. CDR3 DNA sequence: TGCGCCAGCAGCCTCACAGGGGGCGCCGATGGCTACACCTTC. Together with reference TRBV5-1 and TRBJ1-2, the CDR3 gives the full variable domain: KAGVTQTPRYLIKTRGQQVTLSCSPISGHRSVSWYQQTPGQGLQFLFEYFSETQRNKGNFPGRFSGRQFSNSRSEMNVSTLELGDSALYLCASSLTGGADGYTFGSGTRLTVV.